This T cell receptor (beta chain) stems from a study of T cell clonality in common variable immunodeficiency. The germline CDR1 and CDR2 sequences are MDHEN and SYDVKM. The CDR3 totals 16 residues. Trimming took 6 bases from V and 0 from J, leaving 18 bases between them. Clones were read by immunoSEQ multiplex PCR, and TCRdb kept only the in-frame ones, dropping some. The data show roughly 60,000 clones, with none appearing a single time. This clone was seen repeatedly, ten times or more. The read ends 3 residues shy of where the CDR3 ends; the end is completed using the germline J gene. Sequencing input: peripheral blood mononuclear cells. The sequence came from a person aged 18 to 70 in good health. J is TRBJ2-7 and V is TRBV28; D may be TRBD1 (6 bases). Here the CDR3 reads CASRSPGTTSSYEQYF. CDR3 DNA, as far as it was read: TGTGCCAGCAGGTCCCCCGGGACAACGAGCTCCTACGAG.